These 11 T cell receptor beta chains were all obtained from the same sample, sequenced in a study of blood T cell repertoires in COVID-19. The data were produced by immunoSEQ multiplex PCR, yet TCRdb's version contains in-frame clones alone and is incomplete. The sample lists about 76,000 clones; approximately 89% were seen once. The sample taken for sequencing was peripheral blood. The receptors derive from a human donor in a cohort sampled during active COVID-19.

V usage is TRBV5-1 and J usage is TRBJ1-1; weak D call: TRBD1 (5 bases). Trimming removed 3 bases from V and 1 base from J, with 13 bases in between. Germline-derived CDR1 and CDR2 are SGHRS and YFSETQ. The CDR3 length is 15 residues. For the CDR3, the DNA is TGCGCCAGCAGCTGGGTCAGGGCTGGGAACACTGAAGCTTTCTTT. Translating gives CASSWVRAGNTEAFF.

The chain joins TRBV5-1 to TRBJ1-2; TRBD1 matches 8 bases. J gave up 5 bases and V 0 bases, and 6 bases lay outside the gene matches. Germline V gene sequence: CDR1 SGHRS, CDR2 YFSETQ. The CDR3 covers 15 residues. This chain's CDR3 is CASSLAWQGAYGYTF. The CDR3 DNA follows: TGCGCCAGCAGCTTGGCCTGGCAGGGGGCTTATGGCTACACCTTC. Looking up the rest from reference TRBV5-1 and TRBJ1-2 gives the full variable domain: KAGVTQTPRYLIKTRGQQVTLSCSPISGHRSVSWYQQTPGQGLQFLFEYFSETQRNKGNFPGRFSGRQFSNSRSEMNVSTLELGDSALYLCASSLAWQGAYGYTFGSGTRLTVV.

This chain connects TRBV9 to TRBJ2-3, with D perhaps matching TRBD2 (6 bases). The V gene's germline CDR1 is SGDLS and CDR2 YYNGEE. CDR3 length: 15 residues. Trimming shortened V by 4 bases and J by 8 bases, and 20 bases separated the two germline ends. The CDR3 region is CASSPPGLVQGTQYF. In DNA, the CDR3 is TGTGCCAGCAGCCCGCCGGGACTGGTACAAGGTACGCAGTATTTT.

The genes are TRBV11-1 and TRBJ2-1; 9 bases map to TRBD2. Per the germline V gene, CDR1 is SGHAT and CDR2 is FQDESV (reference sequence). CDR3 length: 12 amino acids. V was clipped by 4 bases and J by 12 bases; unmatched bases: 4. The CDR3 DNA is TGTGCCAGCAGCTCACGGACTAGCGTGCAGTTCTTC. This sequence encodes CASSSRTSVQFF.

The CDR3 loop reads CASSQDRVKGYYNEQFF. The CDR3 nucleotides read TGTGCCAGCAGCCAAGATAGGGTGAAGGGGTACTACAATGAGCAGTTCTTC. The V and J genes are TRBV14 and TRBJ2-1, with D possibly TRBD1 on 5 matching bases. The CDR3 covers 17 residues. V was shortened by 0 bases and J by 3 bases, with 15 bases between the two germline ends. From germline, CDR1 is SGHDN and CDR2 FVKESK.

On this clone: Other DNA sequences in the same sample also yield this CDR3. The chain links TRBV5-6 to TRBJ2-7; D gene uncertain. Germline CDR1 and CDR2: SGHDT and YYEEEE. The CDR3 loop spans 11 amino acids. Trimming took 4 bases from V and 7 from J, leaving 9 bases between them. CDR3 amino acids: CASSLAGEQYF. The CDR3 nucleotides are TGTGCCAGCAGCCTGGCCGGTGAGCAGTACTTC. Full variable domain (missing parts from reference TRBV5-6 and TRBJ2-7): DAGVTQSPTHLIKTRGQQVTLRCSPKSGHDTVSWYQQALGQGPQFIFQYYEEEERQRGNFPDRFSGHQFPNYSSELNVNALLLGDSALYLCASSLAGEQYFGPGTRLTVT.

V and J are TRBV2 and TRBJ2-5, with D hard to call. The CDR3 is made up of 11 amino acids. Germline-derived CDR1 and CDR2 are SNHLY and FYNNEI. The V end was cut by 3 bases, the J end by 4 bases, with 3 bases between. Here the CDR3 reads CASSERETQYF. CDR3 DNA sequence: TGTGCCAGCAGTGAGAGAGAGACCCAGTACTTC.

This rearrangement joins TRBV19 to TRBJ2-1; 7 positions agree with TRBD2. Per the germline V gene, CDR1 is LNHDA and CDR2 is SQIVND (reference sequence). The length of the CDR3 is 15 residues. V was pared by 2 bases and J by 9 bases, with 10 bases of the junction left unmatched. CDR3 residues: CASSIRRGEGSEQFF. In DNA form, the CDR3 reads TGTGCCAGTAGTATACGTCGCGGGGAGGGGAGTGAGCAGTTCTTC.

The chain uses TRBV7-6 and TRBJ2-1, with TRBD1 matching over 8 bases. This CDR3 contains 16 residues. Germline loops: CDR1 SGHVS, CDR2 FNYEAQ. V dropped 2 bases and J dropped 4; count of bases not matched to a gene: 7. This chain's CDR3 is CASSLSGQAFYNEQFF. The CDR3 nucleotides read TGTGCCAGCAGCTTATCGGGACAGGCGTTTTACAATGAGCAGTTCTTC.

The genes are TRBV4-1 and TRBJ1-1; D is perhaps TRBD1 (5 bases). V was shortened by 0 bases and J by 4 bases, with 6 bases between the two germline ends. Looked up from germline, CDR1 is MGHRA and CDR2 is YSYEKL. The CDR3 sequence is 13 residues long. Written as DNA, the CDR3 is TGCGCCAGCAGCCAAGAGGGGGGCACTGAAGCTTTCTTT. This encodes CASSQEGGTEAFF.

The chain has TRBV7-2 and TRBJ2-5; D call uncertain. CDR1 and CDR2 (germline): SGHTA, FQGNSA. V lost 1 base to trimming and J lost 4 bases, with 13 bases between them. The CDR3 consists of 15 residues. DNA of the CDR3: TGTGCCAGCAGCTTAGGCGTGGGTGGAGCAGAGACCCAGTACTTC. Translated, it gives CASSLGVGGAETQYF.